The 12 T cell receptor beta chains below were found in one sample sequenced in a study of cytomegalovirus exposure and HLA in healthy donors (dated by TCRdb to the late 2010s). Libraries were built with the immunoSEQ multiplex PCR assay. This immuneACCESS table, as held by TCRdb, lists in-frame sequences with V and J called but not all clones. Of the missing ones, under half trace to an unresolved V gene in checked studies; the others have no known cause. The sample table lists roughly 310,000 clones, over 75% of them with a count of one. The ten largest clonotypes hold about 0.96% of the sample. The sample comprised PBMCs. Receptor source: a young man in good health and CMV-seronegative.

The chain carries TRBV11-2 and TRBJ2-5, with D perhaps TRBD1 (7 bases). Between the trimmed V and J ends, which lost 5 bases and 3 bases, there was a span of 16 bases. Germline V gives CDR1 SGHAT, CDR2 FQNNGV. The CDR3 length is 15 residues. CDR3 nucleotide sequence: TGTGCCAGCAGCCCTACCCAGGGGGGAGAAGAGACCCAGTACTTC. Its protein product is CASSPTQGGEETQYF.

V is TRBV11-2 and J is TRBJ2-1; 9 nucleotides agree with TRBD2. Germline V gene data show CDR1 as SGHAT and CDR2 as FQNNGV. J gave up 8 bases and V 3 bases, and 5 bases lay outside the gene matches. This CDR3 comprises 14 residues. The CDR3 nucleotides are TGTGCCAGCAGCTTTGGCGGGGGGGCTTATGAGCAGTTCTTC. Translated, it gives CASSFGGGAYEQFF.

The V and J genes are TRBV5-1 and TRBJ1-3; D ambiguous. This CDR3 is built from 15 residues. V shed 0 bases and J shed 0 bases, with 7 bases lying between them. Germline V lookup: CDR1 SGHRS, CDR2 YFSETQ. The CDR3 DNA sequence: TGCGCCAGCAGCTTGGATGCCAGCTCTGGAAACACCATATATTTT. Translation gives CASSLDASSGNTIYF.

V is TRBV27 and J is TRBJ1-5, with TRBD1 matching 8 bases. The V segment lost 11 bases and the J segment 7 bases; nucleotides outside the gene matches: 16. This CDR3 is built from 15 residues. CDR1 is MNHEY, CDR2 SMNVEV, per germline (reference sequence). The CDR3 region has the DNA TGTGCCCAGAGGTCGGCGGAGGACAGGGCCCAGCCCCAGCATTTT. Translation: CAQRSAEDRAQPQHF.

The chain uses TRBV6-5 and TRBJ2-1; no clear D gene. The germline gives CDR1 MNHEY, CDR2 SVGAGI. The CDR3 covers 13 residues. V dropped 2 bases and J dropped 10 bases, with 12 bases sitting between them. The CDR3 is CASSYPPFVEQFF. Here the CDR3 DNA reads TGTGCCAGCAGTTACCCCCCCTTCGTGGAGCAGTTCTTC.

The chain couples TRBV19 to TRBJ1-6; no clear D gene. Germline V gives CDR1 LNHDA, CDR2 SQIVND (reference sequence). V gave up 3 bases and J gave up 16 bases, with 25 bases separating them. The CDR3 length is 16 residues. Here the CDR3 DNA reads TGTGCCAGTAGTATTACCCTTGGACGGACTAATTCAGGACTCCACTTT. This translates into CASSITLGRTNSGLHF.

As for this clone: In the same sample, other DNA sequences code for this CDR3. The gene calls are TRBV18 and TRBJ1-1; D may be TRBD1 (6 bases). The CDR3 totals 13 residues. The V end lost 5 bases, the J end lost 1 base, and 8 bases lay between the germline ends. Looked up from germline, CDR1 is KGHSH and CDR2 is LQKENI. CDR3 nucleotide sequence: TGTGCCAGCTCATCGACAGGGAACACTGAAGCTTTCTTT. Translating it yields CASSSTGNTEAFF.

This chain uses TRBV6-5 with TRBJ1-1; perhaps TRBD1 as D (6 bases). Deletions cut 6 bases from V and 1 base from J, with 6 bases between. Germline lookup yields CDR1 MNHEY and CDR2 SVGAGI. The CDR3 has 12 residues. CDR3 sequence (DNA): TGTGCCAGCAGGACAGGGAACACTGAAGCTTTCTTT. Protein sequence: CASRTGNTEAFF.

The chain couples TRBV6-1 to TRBJ2-3, with 9 bases identical to TRBD1. CDR1 is MNHNS, CDR2 SASEGT, per germline. Germline trimming cut 11 bases from V and 6 bases from J; bases unmatched to any gene: 12. This CDR3 contains 14 residues. In DNA form, the CDR3 reads TGTGCCTTAAGCGGGGACAGGGTTTTGGATACGCAGTATTTT. Residues: CALSGDRVLDTQYF.

The V call is TRBV2, the J call TRBJ1-2, with TRBD1 identical over 7 bases. V shed 2 bases and J 7 bases; nucleotides not matched to a gene: 25. This CDR3 spans 20 amino acids. Germline V CDR1 and CDR2: SNHLY, FYNNEI. CDR3 region: CASSERGLGHVYLQGSGYTF. In DNA form, the CDR3 reads TGTGCCAGCAGTGAAAGGGGGCTTGGACACGTCTATCTTCAGGGTAGTGGCTACACCTTC.

The rearrangement joins TRBV9 to TRBJ2-1; the match to TRBD2 covers 8 bases. V trimming: 0 bases; J trimming: 4 bases; junction bases outside the gene matches: 12. Germline loops: CDR1 SGDLS, CDR2 YYNGEE. The CDR3 consists of 18 residues. The CDR3 loop is CASSVDSGAQTVYNEQFF. The CDR3 bases are TGTGCCAGCAGCGTAGATAGCGGGGCCCAGACAGTTTACAATGAGCAGTTCTTC.

CDR3 in amino acids: CASTGLYGTGGNTIYF. The CDR3 DNA is TGTGCCAGCACTGGACTATACGGTACGGGAGGAAACACCATATATTTT. V gene TRBV7-9 combines with J gene TRBJ1-3; the D is unclear. Germline CDR1 and CDR2: SEHNR and FQNEAQ (reference sequence). The CDR3 contains 16 residues. Trimming took off 7 bases at V and 4 bases at J, with 20 bases between the two ends.